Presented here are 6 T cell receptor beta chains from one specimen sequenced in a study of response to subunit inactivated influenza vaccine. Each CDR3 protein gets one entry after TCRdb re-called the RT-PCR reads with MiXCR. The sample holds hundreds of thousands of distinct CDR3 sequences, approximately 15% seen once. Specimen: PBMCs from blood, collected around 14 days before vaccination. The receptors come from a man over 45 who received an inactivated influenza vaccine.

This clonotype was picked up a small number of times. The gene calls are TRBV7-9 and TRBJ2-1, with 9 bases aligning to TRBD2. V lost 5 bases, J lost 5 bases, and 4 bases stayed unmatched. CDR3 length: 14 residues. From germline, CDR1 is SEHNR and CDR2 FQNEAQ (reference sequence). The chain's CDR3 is CASSPGLAHNEQFF. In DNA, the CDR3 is TGTGCCAGCAGCCCGGGACTAGCCCACAATGAGCAGTTCTTC. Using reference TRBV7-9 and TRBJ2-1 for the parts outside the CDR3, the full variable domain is DTGVSQNPRHKITKRGQNVTFRCDPISEHNRLYWYRQTLGQGPEFLTYFQNEAQLEKSRLLSDRFSAERPKGSFSTLEIQRTEQGDSAMYLCASSPGLAHNEQFFGPGTRLTVL.

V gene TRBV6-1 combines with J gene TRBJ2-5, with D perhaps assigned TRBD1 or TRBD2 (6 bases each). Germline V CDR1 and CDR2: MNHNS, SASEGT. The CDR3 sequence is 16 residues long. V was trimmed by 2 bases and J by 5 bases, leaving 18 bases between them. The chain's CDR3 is CASSESVGGGGETQYF. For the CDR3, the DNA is TGTGCCAGCAGTGAAAGCGTAGGGGGAGGAGGGGAGACCCAGTACTTC.

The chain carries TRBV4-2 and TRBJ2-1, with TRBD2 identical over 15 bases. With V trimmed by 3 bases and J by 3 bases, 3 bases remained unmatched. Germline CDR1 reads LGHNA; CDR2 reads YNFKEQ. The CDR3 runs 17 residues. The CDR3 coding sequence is TGTGCCAGCAGCCATGGACTAGCGGGAGGGCGCTACAATGAGCAGTTCTTC. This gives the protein CASSHGLAGGRYNEQFF.

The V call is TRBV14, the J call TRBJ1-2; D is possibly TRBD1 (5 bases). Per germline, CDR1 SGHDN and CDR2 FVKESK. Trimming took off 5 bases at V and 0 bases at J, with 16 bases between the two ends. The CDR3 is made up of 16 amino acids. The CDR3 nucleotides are TGTGCCAGCAGCGCCTTGGGGCCTGCCGCTAACTATGGCTACACCTTC. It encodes CASSALGPAANYGYTF.

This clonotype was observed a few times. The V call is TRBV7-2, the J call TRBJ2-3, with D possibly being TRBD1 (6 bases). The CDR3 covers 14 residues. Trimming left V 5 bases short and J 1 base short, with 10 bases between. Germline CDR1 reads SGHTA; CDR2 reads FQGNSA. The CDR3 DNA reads TGTGCCAGCAGCACAGGGTTTGGCACAGATACGCAGTATTTT. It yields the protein CASSTGFGTDTQYF.

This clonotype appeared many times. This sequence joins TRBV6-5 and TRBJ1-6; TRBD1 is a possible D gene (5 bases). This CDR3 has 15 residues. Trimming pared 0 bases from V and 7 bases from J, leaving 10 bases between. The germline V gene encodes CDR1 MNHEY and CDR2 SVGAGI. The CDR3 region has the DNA TGTGCCAGCAGTTACTCCAGACAGAGGAATTCACCCCTCCACTTT. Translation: CASSYSRQRNSPLHF.